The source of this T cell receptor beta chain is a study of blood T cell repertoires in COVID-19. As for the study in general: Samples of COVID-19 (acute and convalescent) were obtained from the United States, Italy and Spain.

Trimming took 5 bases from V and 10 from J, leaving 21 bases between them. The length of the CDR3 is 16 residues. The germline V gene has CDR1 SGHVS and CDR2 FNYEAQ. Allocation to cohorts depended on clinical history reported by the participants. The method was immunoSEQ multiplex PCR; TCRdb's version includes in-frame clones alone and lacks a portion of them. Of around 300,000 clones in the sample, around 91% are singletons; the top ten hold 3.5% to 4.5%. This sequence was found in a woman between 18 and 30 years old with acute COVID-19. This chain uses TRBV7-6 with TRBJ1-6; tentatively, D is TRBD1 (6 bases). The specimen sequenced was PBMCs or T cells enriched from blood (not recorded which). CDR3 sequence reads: CASSDLGRGLESPLHF. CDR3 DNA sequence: TGTGCCAGCAGCGACCTAGGCAGGGGTTTAGAATCACCCCTCCACTTT.